Described below is a single T cell receptor (beta chain) sequence and its context. Blood draws occurred at baseline, cycle 4 day 1, and cycle 7 day 1. The sample originates from a study of OX40 agonist ivuxolimab in advanced cancers. In the study overall: Patients were under 90% male with ages roughly 20 to 90, mean approximately 55.

TCRdb keeps only in-frame clones here, not all; method: immunoSEQ multiplex PCR. The sample has tens of thousands of clones; around 88% are singletons. This TCR was recovered from an adult with an advanced solid tumor such as melanoma, head and neck, liver or kidney cancer. The material was CD4+ or CD8+ T cells sorted from blood, obtained in a trial of the OX40 agonist ivuxolimab.

CDR3 coding DNA: TGTGCCAGCAGCCAAGTGCTGGCCAAGAGCTCCTACGAGCAGTACTTC. This encodes CASSQVLAKSSYEQYF. The rearrangement uses TRBV4-2 and TRBJ2-7; D not certain. The CDR3 is made up of 16 amino acids. Germline CDR1 is LGHNA and CDR2 is YNFKEQ. V gave up 1 base and J gave up 0 bases, with 13 bases separating them.